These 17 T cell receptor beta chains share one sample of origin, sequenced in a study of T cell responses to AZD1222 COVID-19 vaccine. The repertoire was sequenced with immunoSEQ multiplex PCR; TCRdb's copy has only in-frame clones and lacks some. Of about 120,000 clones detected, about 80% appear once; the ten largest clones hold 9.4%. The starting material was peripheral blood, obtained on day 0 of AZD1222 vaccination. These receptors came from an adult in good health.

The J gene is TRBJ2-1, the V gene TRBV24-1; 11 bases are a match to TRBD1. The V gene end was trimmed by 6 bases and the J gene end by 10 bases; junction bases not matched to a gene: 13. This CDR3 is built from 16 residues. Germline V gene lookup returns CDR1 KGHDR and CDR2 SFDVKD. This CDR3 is CATSRELGQGAREQFF. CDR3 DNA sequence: TGTGCCACCAGTCGAGAGCTTGGACAGGGGGCGCGGGAGCAGTTCTTC.

CDR3 protein: CASSRQESSGNTIYF. CDR3 sequence (DNA): TGTGCCAGCTCACGGCAAGAGAGCTCTGGAAACACCATATATTTT. This rearrangement joins TRBV18 to TRBJ1-3; D ambiguous. The CDR3 has 15 residues. Trimming cost V 4 bases and J 0 bases, with 10 bases left between them. Germline CDR1 KGHSH, CDR2 LQKENI. The full variable domain, its missing parts supplied by reference TRBV18 and TRBJ1-3, is NAGVMQNPRHLVRRRGQEARLRCSPMKGHSHVYWYRQLPEEGLKFMVYLQKENIIDESGMPKERFSAEFPKEGPSILRIQQVVRGDSAAYFCASSRQESSGNTIYFGEGSWLTVV.

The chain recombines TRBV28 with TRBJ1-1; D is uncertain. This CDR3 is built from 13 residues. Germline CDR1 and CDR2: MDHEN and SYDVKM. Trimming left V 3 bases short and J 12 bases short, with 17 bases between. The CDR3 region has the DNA TGTGCCAGCAGTTTGCCATCAGGTGGACGGTCTTTCTTT. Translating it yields CASSLPSGGRSFF.

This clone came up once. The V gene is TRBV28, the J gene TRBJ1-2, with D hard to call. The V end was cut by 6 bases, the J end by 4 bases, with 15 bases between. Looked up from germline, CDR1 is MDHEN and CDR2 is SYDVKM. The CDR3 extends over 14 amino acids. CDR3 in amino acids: CASRLLGRTYGYTF. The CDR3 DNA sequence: TGTGCCAGCAGGCTCCTCGGACGGACCTATGGCTACACCTTC.

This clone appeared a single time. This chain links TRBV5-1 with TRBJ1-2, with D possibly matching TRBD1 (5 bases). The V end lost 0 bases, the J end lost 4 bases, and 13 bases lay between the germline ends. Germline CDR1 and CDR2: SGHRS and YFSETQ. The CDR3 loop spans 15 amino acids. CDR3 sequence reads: CASSLELQGVYGYTF. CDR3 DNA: TGCGCCAGCAGCTTGGAACTCCAGGGCGTCTATGGCTACACCTTC. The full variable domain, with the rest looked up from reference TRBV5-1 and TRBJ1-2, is KAGVTQTPRYLIKTRGQQVTLSCSPISGHRSVSWYQQTPGQGLQFLFEYFSETQRNKGNFPGRFSGRQFSNSRSEMNVSTLELGDSALYLCASSLELQGVYGYTFGSGTRLTVV.

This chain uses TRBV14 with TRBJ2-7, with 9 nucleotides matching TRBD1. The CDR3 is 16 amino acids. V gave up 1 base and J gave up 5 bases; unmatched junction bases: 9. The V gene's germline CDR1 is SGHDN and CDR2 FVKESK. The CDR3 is CASSQVGWTGVNEQYF. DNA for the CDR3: TGTGCCAGCAGCCAAGTGGGTTGGACAGGGGTTAACGAGCAGTACTTC.

CDR3 sequence: CASSQDTAPSRGGSDYEQYF. The DNA for the CDR3 is TGTGCCAGCAGCCAAGATACGGCACCTTCAAGAGGAGGGAGTGACTACGAGCAGTACTTC. V and J are TRBV14 and TRBJ2-7, with D perhaps matching TRBD2 (6 bases). V lost 0 bases, J lost 3 bases, and 27 bases lay in between. The CDR3 sequence is 20 residues long. Germline CDR1 and CDR2: SGHDN and FVKESK.

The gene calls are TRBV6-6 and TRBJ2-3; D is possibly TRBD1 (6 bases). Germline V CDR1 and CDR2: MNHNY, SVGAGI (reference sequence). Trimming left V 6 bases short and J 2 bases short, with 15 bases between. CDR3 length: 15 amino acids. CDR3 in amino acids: CASSQIWTVTDTQYF. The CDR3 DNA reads TGTGCCAGCAGCCAAATATGGACAGTCACAGATACGCAGTATTTT.

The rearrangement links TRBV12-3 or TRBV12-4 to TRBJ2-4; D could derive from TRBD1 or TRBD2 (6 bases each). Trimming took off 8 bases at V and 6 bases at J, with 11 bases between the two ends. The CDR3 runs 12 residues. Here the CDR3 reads CASRGLRNIQYF. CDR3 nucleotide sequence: TGTGCCAGCCGGGGGCTTCGAAACATTCAGTACTTC.

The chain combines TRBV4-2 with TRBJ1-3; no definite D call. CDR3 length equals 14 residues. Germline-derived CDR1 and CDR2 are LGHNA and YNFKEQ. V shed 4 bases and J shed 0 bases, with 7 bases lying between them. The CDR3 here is CASSPQSSGNTIYF. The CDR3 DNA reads TGTGCCAGCAGCCCACAAAGCTCTGGAAACACCATATATTTT.

The CDR3 loop is CASGPQETQYF. CDR3 nucleotides: TGTGCCAGCGGCCCGCAAGAGACCCAGTACTTC. The chain is built from TRBV2 and TRBJ2-5; no clear D. V lost 8 bases and J 2 bases, leaving 6 bases between the germline ends. CDR1 is SNHLY and CDR2 is FYNNEI in the germline V gene. This CDR3 is 11 amino acids long.

CDR3 residues: CASSLAVAGTYNEQFF. CDR3 sequence (DNA): TGCGCCAGCAGCTTGGCGGTAGCGGGGACCTACAATGAGCAGTTCTTC. The V gene is TRBV5-1, the J gene TRBJ2-1; 8 bases are a match to TRBD2. Germline lookup yields CDR1 SGHRS and CDR2 YFSETQ. The V segment lost 0 bases and the J segment 2 bases; nucleotides outside the gene matches: 4. The CDR3 is 16 amino acids.

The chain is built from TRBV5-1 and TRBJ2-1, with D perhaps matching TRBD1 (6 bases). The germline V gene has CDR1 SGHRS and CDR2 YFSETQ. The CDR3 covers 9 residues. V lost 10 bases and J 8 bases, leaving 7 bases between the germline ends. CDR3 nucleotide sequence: TGCGCCTCAGGGGATGAGCAGTTCTTC. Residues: CASGDEQFF.

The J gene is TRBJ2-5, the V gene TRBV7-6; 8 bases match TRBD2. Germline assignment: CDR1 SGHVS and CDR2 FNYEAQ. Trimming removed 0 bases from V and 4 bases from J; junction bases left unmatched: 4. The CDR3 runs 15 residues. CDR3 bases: TGTGCCAGCAGCTTAGCAGCGGGAGTGGTAGAGACCCAGTACTTC. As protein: CASSLAAGVVETQYF.

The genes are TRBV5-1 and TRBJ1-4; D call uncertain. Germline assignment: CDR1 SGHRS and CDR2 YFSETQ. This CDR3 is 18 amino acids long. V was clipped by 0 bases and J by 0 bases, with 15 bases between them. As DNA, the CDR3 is TGCGCCAGCAGCTTGGGACGGAGCCAAATTTCAACTAATGAAAAACTGTTTTTT. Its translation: CASSLGRSQISTNEKLFF.

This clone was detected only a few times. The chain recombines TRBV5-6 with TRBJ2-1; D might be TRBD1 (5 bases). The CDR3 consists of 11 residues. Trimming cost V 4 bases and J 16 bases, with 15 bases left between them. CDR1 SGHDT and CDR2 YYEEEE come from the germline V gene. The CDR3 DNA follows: TGTGCCAGCAGCCTCGCCAGGGTTGTTTTCTTC. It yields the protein CASSLARVVFF.

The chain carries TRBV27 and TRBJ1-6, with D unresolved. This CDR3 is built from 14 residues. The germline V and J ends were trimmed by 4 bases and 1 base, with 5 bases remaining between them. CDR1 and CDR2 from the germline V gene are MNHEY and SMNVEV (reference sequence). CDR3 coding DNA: TGTGCCAGCAGTTGGGATTCCTATAATTCACCCCTCCACTTT. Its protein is CASSWDSYNSPLHF.